This entry concerns a single T cell receptor beta chain. The antigen remains undetermined. This CDR3 contains 13 residues. Trimming left V 5 bases short and J 7 bases short, with 13 bases between. CDR1 and CDR2 from the germline V gene are SGHKS and YYEKEE (reference sequence). The data were taken from a study of regulatory T cells in long-lasting Graves disease. Findings and limits, study-wide: Among samples with persistent disease, TRBV28, TRBJ1-2 and TRBJ2-5 were favored. The study found persistent patients shared more public clonotypes (roughly 2,800) than new patients (about 1,000).

CDR3-region Arm-PCR and iRepertoire HTBI primers produced the TCR beta libraries. MiXCR, applied by TCRdb to the multiplex PCR reads, yields one record per CDR3 protein. The repertoire has 310,000 or so distinct CDR3 sequences, more than 20% of them found once; the top ten carry around three fifths. Indicated time point: persistent/refractory GD, antithyroid drugs over 5 years with positive TRAb. With RNA extracted from PBMCs as input, the TCR library was made. Graves' disease diagnosis relied on American Thyroid Association guidelines. In this cohort, patients came from an endocrinology department located in Xi'an, China.

Sample: peripheral blood mononuclear cells (PBMCs), taken when the disease was refractory, from a patient treated with antithyroid drugs. The V call is TRBV5-5, the J call TRBJ2-4; D remains unclear. This TCR was sampled from a female donor with Graves disease. The CDR3 sequence: CASRVWEGNIQYF. The CDR3 bases are TGTGCCAGCAGGGTTTGGGAAGGGAACATTCAGTACTTC.